This T cell receptor beta chain emerged from a study of T-cell reconstitution after alpha-beta-depleted transplantation in children. TCRbeta library construction was performed incorporating unique molecular identifiers. TCRdb reprocessed the PCR reads via MiXCR and lists one record per CDR3 protein. Among around 410,000 distinct CDR3 sequences listed, approximately 11% were seen once. V lost 1 base, J lost 13 bases, and 11 bases lay in between. Germline V gene lookup returns CDR1 MGHDK and CDR2 SYGVNS. This CDR3 is built from 13 residues. This receptor was obtained from a human donor who donated a stem cell graft to a child with acute myeloid leukemia. The specimen comprised PBMCs from the stem cell graft donor, sampled from the stem cell graft. This chain joins TRBV25-1 and TRBJ1-6; D is possibly TRBD1 (5 bases). The CDR3 reads CASSELGPVPLHF. The CDR3 region has the DNA TGTGCCAGCAGTGAATTGGGACCTGTCCCCCTCCACTTT.